This T cell receptor beta chain is drawn from a study of T cells in localized non-small cell lung cancer. Profiling relied on immunoSEQ multiplex PCR, and the TCRdb table lists in-frame clones only, not all of them. Of around 1,600 clones in the sample, 36% were seen once. This CDR3 is built from 12 residues. V was shortened by 7 bases and J by 5 bases, with 14 bases between the two germline ends. CDR1 is SQVTM and CDR2 is ANQGSEA in the germline V gene. The chain employs TRBV29-1 and TRBJ1-1; no definite D call. Source: lung tumor tissue, taken before any cancer treatment. The sequence derives from a female donor over 55 with stage I lung adenocarcinoma. CDR3 sequence reads: CSAQPGRTEAFF. The DNA for the CDR3 is TGCAGCGCCCAGCCTGGGCGGACTGAAGCTTTCTTT.